The next 30 T cell receptor beta chains were all read from a single sample in a study of blood T cell repertoires in COVID-19. Profiled with immunoSEQ multiplex PCR; TCRdb holds only in-frame clones, not every one. Among about 180,000 clones, almost 80% were seen once, and the ten largest hold 15% to 20%. Input material: PBMCs or T cells enriched from blood (not recorded which). The receptors shown here come from a woman in her 50s who had recovered from COVID-19.

The V call is TRBV18, the J call TRBJ2-2; 12 nucleotides line up with TRBD2. This CDR3 is built from 17 residues. The V segment lost 3 bases and the J segment 7 bases; nucleotides outside the gene matches: 9. Germline V gene sequence: CDR1 KGHSH, CDR2 LQKENI. The CDR3 region has the DNA TGTGCCAGCTCACCCTCAGGACTAGCGGGATTCGGCGGGGAGCTGTTTTTT. Its protein product is CASSPSGLAGFGGELFF.

The gene calls are TRBV27 and TRBJ2-7, with 9 bases that match TRBD2. After removal of 5 bases from V and 2 bases from J, the junction contained 10 bases not matched to a gene. This CDR3 comprises 16 residues. Germline V gives CDR1 MNHEY, CDR2 SMNVEV (reference sequence). The CDR3: CASSHPRAGGPYEQYF. The CDR3 bases are TGTGCCAGCAGTCATCCCCGGGCGGGAGGGCCCTACGAGCAGTACTTC.

The chain is built from TRBV19 and TRBJ2-5, with 9 bases that match TRBD1. The CDR3 is made up of 14 amino acids. Germline CDR1 reads LNHDA; CDR2 reads SQIVND (reference sequence). V trimming: 3 bases; J trimming: 1 base; junction bases outside the gene matches: 0. CDR3 sequence reads: CASSMTGGQETQYF. CDR3 in DNA: TGTGCCAGTAGTATGACAGGGGGCCAAGAGACCCAGTACTTC.

With regard to this clone: This CDR3 is also generated by other DNA sequences in the sample. The genes are TRBV7-3 and TRBJ1-1; TRBD1 agrees at 7 bases. This CDR3 comprises 14 residues. The trim removed 5 bases at V and 1 base at J, leaving 4 bases unmatched. CDR1 SGHTA and CDR2 FQGTGA come from the germline V gene. The CDR3 region is CASSPGQSNTEAFF. The DNA for the CDR3 is TGTGCCAGCAGCCCGGGACAGTCGAACACTGAAGCTTTCTTT.

The chain uses TRBV2 and TRBJ2-5; D might be TRBD1 (5 bases). Germline CDR1 SNHLY, CDR2 FYNNEI. The CDR3 has 14 amino acids. With 3 bases removed from V and 5 bases from J, the gap between germline ends came to 13 bases. The CDR3 DNA follows: TGTGCCAGCAGTGATGGAAGGGGCCCCGAGACCCAGTACTTC. Protein product: CASSDGRGPETQYF.

This clone occurred once. This chain connects TRBV19 to TRBJ1-2; a weak D match, TRBD1 (6 bases). The CDR3 covers 16 residues. Trimming shortened V by 7 bases and J by 3 bases, and 21 bases separated the two germline ends. Germline CDR1 LNHDA, CDR2 SQIVND (reference sequence). CDR3 region: CASNTGVQGHYYGYTF. CDR3 coding DNA: TGTGCCAGTAACACCGGGGTCCAGGGACATTACTATGGCTACACCTTC.

The chain employs TRBV5-1 and TRBJ2-5; 10 bases are a match to TRBD1. The J segment lost 4 bases and the V segment lost 4 bases, leaving 4 bases of the junction unmatched. The CDR3 is 14 amino acids. Per germline, CDR1 SGHRS and CDR2 YFSETQ. The CDR3 DNA reads TGCGCCAGCAGCCGACAGGGGGCAGGAGAGACCCAGTACTTC. Translated, it gives CASSRQGAGETQYF.

This clone was observed a single time. The chain employs TRBV7-8 and TRBJ2-1; D gene unclear. The V and J ends lost 3 bases and 7 bases respectively, with 4 bases between them. Germline V lookup: CDR1 SGHVS, CDR2 FQNEAQ. The CDR3 covers 11 residues. CDR3 coding DNA: TGTGCCAGCAGCTTCGGGAATGAGCAGTTCTTC. Protein: CASSFGNEQFF.

V gene TRBV5-8 combines with J gene TRBJ2-5; D possibly corresponds to TRBD2 (5 bases). V lost 4 bases to trimming and J lost 3 bases, with 10 bases between them. The CDR3 spans 13 residues. CDR1 and CDR2 (germline): SGHTS, YDEGEE. The CDR3 DNA follows: TGTGCCAGCAGCCTGGACTTGAAAGAGACCCAGTACTTC. Translating it yields CASSLDLKETQYF. Based on the CDR3 plus reference TRBV5-8 and TRBJ2-5, the full variable domain is EAGVTQSPTHLIKTRGQQATLRCSPISGHTSVYWYQQALGLGLQFLLWYDEGEERNRGNFPPRFSGRQFPNYSSELNVNALELEDSALYLCASSLDLKETQYFGPGTRLLVL.

The chain uses TRBV3-1 (or the pseudogene TRBV3-2) and TRBJ2-2; D gene ambiguous. In germline, CDR1 is LGHDT, CDR2 YNNKEL (reference sequence). The CDR3 contains 13 residues. V was shortened by 2 bases and J by 7 bases, with 8 bases between the two germline ends. CDR3 bases: TGTGCCAGCAGCCAACTTGCCGGCGGGGAGCTGTTTTTT. As protein: CASSQLAGGELFF.

This clone was seen a few times. The chain has TRBV28 and TRBJ2-1, with D perhaps matching TRBD2 (5 bases). V was shortened by 8 bases and J by 8 bases, with 10 bases between the two germline ends. CDR3 length: 11 amino acids. Germline CDR1 and CDR2: MDHEN and SYDVKM. CDR3 coding DNA: TGTGCCAGCCCATCCGGGGATGAGCAGTTCTTC. It is translated as CASPSGDEQFF.

This clone was detected only a few times. The chain combines TRBV30 with TRBJ1-6; maybe TRBD1 (6 bases). This CDR3 is 15 amino acids long. V lost 2 bases to trimming and J lost 6 bases, with 14 bases between them. Germline V gene lookup returns CDR1 GTSNPN and CDR2 SVGIG (reference sequence). The CDR3 loop is CAWSPPQGVNSPLHF. In DNA form, the CDR3 reads TGTGCCTGGAGTCCTCCACAGGGAGTTAATTCACCCCTCCACTTT.

This clone was seen only once. The chain links TRBV18 to TRBJ2-1, with 7 bases lining up with TRBD2. J lost 7 bases, V lost 2 bases, and 8 bases had no gene match. The CDR3 length is 15 residues. CDR1 is KGHSH, CDR2 LQKENI, per germline. The CDR3 protein is CASSPGGSRVNEQFF. The CDR3 DNA reads as TGTGCCAGCTCACCAGGCGGGAGTAGGGTGAATGAGCAGTTCTTC.

V is TRBV7-9 and J is TRBJ2-7, with 8 bases matching TRBD1. After removal of 1 base from V and 0 bases from J, the junction contained 2 bases not matched to a gene. The CDR3 totals 15 residues. The germline CDR1 and CDR2 sequences are SEHNR and FQNEAQ (reference sequence). This CDR3 is CASSLGQGYSYEQYF. The CDR3 nucleotides are TGTGCCAGCAGCTTAGGACAGGGGTACTCCTACGAGCAGTACTTC.

V is TRBV5-8 and J is TRBJ1-5; D possibly corresponds to TRBD1 (6 bases). CDR1 and CDR2 from the germline V gene are SGHTS and YDEGEE. The CDR3 spans 16 residues. Trimming cost V 4 bases and J 6 bases, with 20 bases left between them. This chain's CDR3 is CASSLTQDSSGQPQHF. The CDR3 coding sequence is TGTGCCAGCAGCCTAACTCAGGACAGTTCGGGTCAGCCCCAGCATTTT.

The chain combines TRBV7-9 with TRBJ1-4, with 9 bases that match TRBD1. Germline V gives CDR1 SEHNR, CDR2 FQNEAQ (reference sequence). The V and J ends lost 0 bases and 8 bases, in that order; junction bases with no gene match: 10. The CDR3 length is 17 residues. The CDR3 coding sequence is TGTGCCAGCAGCTTAGCAGCTGGACAGGGGTTTGGGGAAAAACTGTTTTTT. Its translation is CASSLAAGQGFGEKLFF.

This sequence joins TRBV2 and TRBJ2-7; 11 nucleotides align to TRBD2. The CDR3 covers 15 residues. From germline, CDR1 is SNHLY and CDR2 FYNNEI. V dropped 4 bases and J dropped 6; count of bases not matched to a gene: 8. The CDR3 reads CASSVRLAGNSEQYF. Here the CDR3 DNA reads TGTGCCAGCAGTGTTCGACTAGCGGGGAATAGCGAGCAGTACTTC.

The chain uses TRBV19 and TRBJ2-3; D is uncertain. The CDR3 consists of 13 residues. Trimming left V 2 bases short and J 4 bases short, with 7 bases between. Germline V gives CDR1 LNHDA, CDR2 SQIVND (reference sequence). CDR3 residues: CASSIRHPDTQYF. In nucleotides, the CDR3 is TGTGCCAGTAGTATAAGACACCCAGATACGCAGTATTTT. Combining the CDR3 with reference TRBV19 and TRBJ2-3 gives the whole variable domain DGGITQSPKYLFRKEGQNVTLSCEQNLNHDAMYWYRQDPGQGLRLIYYSQIVNDFQKGDIAEGYSVSREKKESFPLTVTSAQKNPTAFYLCASSIRHPDTQYFGPGTRLTVL.

This chain links TRBV4-3 with TRBJ1-6, with D hard to call. Germline CDR1 reads LGHNA; CDR2 reads YSLEER. Trimming took 0 bases from V and 0 from J, leaving 6 bases between them. This CDR3 comprises 16 residues. The CDR3 region has the DNA TGCGCCAGCAGCCAAGACCGGAGCTCCTATAATTCACCCCTCCACTTT. Residues: CASSQDRSSYNSPLHF.

The rearrangement joins TRBV6-1 to TRBJ1-5, with 7 bases lining up with TRBD1. CDR1 is MNHNS and CDR2 is SASEGT in the germline V gene. There are 17 residues in the CDR3. The V and J ends lost 2 bases and 10 bases, in that order; junction bases with no gene match: 17. CDR3 sequence: CASSEQQGQARGKPQHF. CDR3 in DNA: TGTGCCAGCAGTGAACAACAGGGGCAGGCAAGGGGTAAACCCCAGCATTTT.

This clone was seen a single time. The J gene is TRBJ1-2, the V gene TRBV7-2, with TRBD1 identical over 8 bases. Per germline, CDR1 SGHTA and CDR2 FQGNSA. The CDR3 extends over 13 amino acids. Unmatched junction bases numbered 7, after V lost 6 bases and J lost 7 bases. The CDR3 bases are TGTGCCAGCAGACCTGGACAGGGAGGTGGCTACACCTTC. This sequence encodes CASRPGQGGGYTF.

Only a few counts were recorded for this clone. The chain recombines TRBV11-3 with TRBJ1-2; D ambiguous. Deletions cut 0 bases from V and 8 bases from J, with 10 bases between. The V gene's germline CDR1 is SGHNT and CDR2 YENEEA. The length of the CDR3 is 13 residues. Here the CDR3 DNA reads TGTGCCAGCAGCTTAGATAATGGAGGGGGCTACACCTTC. This encodes CASSLDNGGGYTF.

The chain has TRBV7-3 and TRBJ2-1; 11 nucleotides align to TRBD2. The V segment lost 5 bases and the J segment 7 bases; nucleotides outside the gene matches: 10. The CDR3 runs to 16 residues. The germline V gene encodes CDR1 SGHTA and CDR2 FQGTGA. The CDR3 DNA is TGTGCCAGCAGCCCAGATAGCGGGAGGGCGGGAAATGAGCAGTTCTTC. Translated, it gives CASSPDSGRAGNEQFF.

The chain links TRBV5-1 to TRBJ1-5, with 9 bases aligning to TRBD1. The V gene's germline CDR1 is SGHRS and CDR2 YFSETQ. Trimming cost V 1 base and J 7 bases; bases outside gene matches: 3. The CDR3 has 14 residues. The CDR3 sequence is CASSLTGGGQPQHF. CDR3 nucleotide sequence: TGCGCCAGCAGCTTGACAGGGGGCGGGCAGCCCCAGCATTTT.

The genes are TRBV5-6 and TRBJ1-5; D possibly corresponds to TRBD1 (5 bases). Deletions cut 1 base from V and 7 bases from J, with 9 bases between. The CDR3 has 13 residues. CDR1 is SGHDT, CDR2 YYEEEE, per germline. The CDR3 loop is CASSLWGGQPQHF. The DNA for the CDR3 is TGTGCCAGCAGCTTGTGGGGGGGGCAGCCCCAGCATTTT.

J is TRBJ2-2 and V is TRBV7-9; 9 positions match TRBD2. The CDR3 is made up of 16 amino acids. V lost 4 bases and J lost 4; bases outside the gene matches: 7. In germline, CDR1 is SEHNR, CDR2 FQNEAQ (reference sequence). As DNA, the CDR3 is TGTGCCAGCAGCTCGCTAGCGGGAAGGGGCACCGGGGAGCTGTTTTTT. Translated: CASSSLAGRGTGELFF. Based on the CDR3 plus reference TRBV7-9 and TRBJ2-2, the full variable domain is DTGVSQNPRHKITKRGQNVTFRCDPISEHNRLYWYRQTLGQGPEFLTYFQNEAQLEKSRLLSDRFSAERPKGSFSTLEIQRTEQGDSAMYLCASSSLAGRGTGELFFGEGSRLTVL.

Only a few counts were recorded for this clone. This chain connects TRBV19 to TRBJ1-2, with TRBD1 matching 7 bases. V was pared by 6 bases and J by 4 bases, with 8 bases of the junction left unmatched. Germline lookup yields CDR1 LNHDA and CDR2 SQIVND (reference sequence). CDR3 length: 14 residues. Here the CDR3 reads CASRGQEKSYGYTF. The CDR3 coding sequence is TGTGCCAGTAGAGGACAGGAGAAATCCTATGGCTACACCTTC.

The chain uses TRBV2 and TRBJ1-6; TRBD1 matches 8 bases. The CDR3 has 14 amino acids. The germline CDR1 and CDR2 sequences are SNHLY and FYNNEI. J was trimmed by 8 bases and V by 5 bases; bases with no gene match: 5. CDR3 sequence (DNA): TGTGCCAGCAGTCAACAGGGGGTCCATTCACCCCTCCACTTT. Translated: CASSQQGVHSPLHF. The entire variable domain, with the rest obtained from reference TRBV2 and TRBJ1-6, is as follows: EPEVTQTPSHQVTQMGQEVILRCVPISNHLYFYWYRQILGQKVEFLVSFYNNEISEKSEIFDDQFSVERPDGSNFTLKIRSTKLEDSAMYFCASSQQGVHSPLHFGNGTRLTVT.

In the case of this clone: The limits of the CDR3 on the DNA are not certain, so only TCRdb's listed CDR3 is given. The chain joins TRBV29-1 to TRBJ2-7; TRBD2, as called in the table, went unchecked against the DNA. The CDR3 has 11 amino acids, counting both end residues. CDR1 is SQVTM and CDR2 is ANQGSEA in the germline V gene. The chain's CDR3 is CSVGLTFGQYF.

V and J are TRBV5-1 and TRBJ2-2; D is perhaps TRBD1 (6 bases). V shed 4 bases and J shed 5 bases, with 15 bases lying between them. CDR1 is SGHRS and CDR2 is YFSETQ in the germline V gene. The CDR3 totals 15 residues. Here the CDR3 DNA reads TGCGCCAGCAGCCTGACTGGACAGCGAACCGGGGAGCTGTTTTTT. This codes for CASSLTGQRTGELFF.